This T cell receptor (beta chain) comes out of a study of T cell responses to AZD1222 COVID-19 vaccine. Generated by immunoSEQ multiplex PCR, the TCRdb table keeps only in-frame clones and is missing some. The data hold 70,000 to 95,000 clones, with 89% observed a single time. The V end lost 1 base, the J end lost 5 bases, and 18 bases lay between the germline ends. The CDR3 length is 17 residues. Germline V gene data show CDR1 as SGHTA and CDR2 as FQGTGA. Study-wide points: Just 5 or 6 AZD1222 recipients tested seropositive at baseline. Compared with day 0, the breadth and depth of the Spike-specific TCR repertoire rose significantly after two doses of AZD1222.

This clone was observed a single time. Its antigen is still unknown. This chain links TRBV7-3 with TRBJ2-1; possible D gene TRBD2, 5 bases. The material was peripheral blood, obtained on day 0 of MenACWY control vaccination. This TCR derives from an adult in good health. DNA of the CDR3: TGTGCCAGCAGCTTAAGGCCACTAGGGCCCGCGGACAATGAGCAGTTCTTC. Translation gives CASSLRPLGPADNEQFF.